The 30 T cell receptor beta chains listed next were all sequenced from one sample in a study of CD8 T cells in Susac syndrome. About 0.45 to 1 ug RNA was reverse transcribed with random hexamers. MiXCR was run by TCRdb on the immunoSEQ multiplex PCR reads, yielding one entry per CDR3 protein. The table has about 190,000 distinct CDR3 sequences, 91% seen once; the top ten hold over 0.075%. Source material: CD4+ T cells from PBMCs. The origin of the receptors is a human donor with Susac syndrome.

The rearrangement links TRBV29-1 to TRBJ2-2; 7 bases are shared with TRBD1. V dropped 4 bases and J dropped 3; count of bases not matched to a gene: 2. The CDR3 runs to 13 residues. The germline CDR1 and CDR2 sequences are SQVTM and ANQGSEA. This chain's CDR3 is CSVGGQDTGELFF. CDR3 in DNA: TGCAGCGTTGGCGGACAGGACACCGGGGAGCTGTTTTTT.

The genes are TRBV25-1 and TRBJ2-7; 9 bases match TRBD1. The V gene end was trimmed by 8 bases and the J gene end by 5 bases; junction bases not matched to a gene: 7. This CDR3 has 13 residues. Germline-derived CDR1 and CDR2 are MGHDK and SYGVNS. This CDR3 is CASRGTGRNEQYF. The CDR3 DNA sequence: TGTGCCAGCCGCGGGACAGGGAGAAACGAGCAGTACTTC.

J is TRBJ1-1 and V is TRBV3-1, with D unclear. The CDR3 consists of 15 residues. The V and J ends lost 0 bases and 4 bases respectively, with 12 bases between them. CDR1 and CDR2 (germline): LGHDT, YNNKEL (reference sequence). The CDR3 loop is CASSQESSGVTEAFF. The CDR3 DNA is TGTGCCAGCAGCCAAGAATCATCGGGAGTCACTGAAGCTTTCTTT.

The chain combines TRBV20-1 with TRBJ1-3; D is possibly TRBD1 (6 bases). V dropped 6 bases and J dropped 0 bases, with 12 bases sitting between them. There are 14 residues in the CDR3. The germline CDR1 and CDR2 sequences are DFQATT and SNEGSKA (reference sequence). The CDR3 nucleotides read TGCAGTGCCCCTACGGGACACTCTGGAAACACCATATATTTT. The encoded protein is CSAPTGHSGNTIYF.

This clonotype was counted only a few times. The genes are TRBV12-3 or TRBV12-4 and TRBJ1-1; tentative D call: TRBD1 (5 bases). Trimming pared 3 bases from V and 1 base from J, leaving 9 bases between. The CDR3 extends over 14 amino acids. The CDR3 spells CASSLGVGNTEAFF. In nucleotides, the CDR3 is TGTGCCAGCAGTTTGGGGGTTGGGAACACTGAAGCTTTCTTT.

V usage is TRBV11-2 and J usage is TRBJ1-4; TRBD1 might be the D (5 bases). Germline V CDR1 and CDR2: SGHAT, FQNNGV. The CDR3 totals 16 residues. The V end lost 2 bases, the J end lost 2 bases, and 12 bases lay between the germline ends. CDR3 region: CASSLIVWGTNEKLFF. The DNA for the CDR3 is TGTGCCAGCAGCTTAATAGTTTGGGGGACTAATGAAAAACTGTTTTTT.

The V call is TRBV12-3 or TRBV12-4, the J call TRBJ2-3; no firm D call. The CDR3 has 14 amino acids. V dropped 3 bases and J dropped 3 bases, with 10 bases sitting between them. CDR3 residues: CASSFNRITDTQYF. The CDR3, as DNA: TGTGCCAGCAGTTTTAACAGAATAACAGATACGCAGTATTTT.

The chain links TRBV7-2 to TRBJ2-5, with a possible D match to TRBD1 (5 bases). This CDR3 contains 14 residues. Between the trimmed V and J ends, which lost 4 bases and 1 base, there was a span of 10 bases. The V gene's germline CDR1 is SGHTA and CDR2 FQGNSA. The DNA for the CDR3 is TGTGCCAGCAGCTCCCGGACAACCCAAGAGACCCAGTACTTC. Translated, it gives CASSSRTTQETQYF.

J is TRBJ2-2 and V is TRBV18; TRBD1 is a possible D gene (5 bases). In germline, CDR1 is KGHSH, CDR2 LQKENI. With 3 bases removed from V and 1 base from J, the gap between germline ends came to 6 bases. The CDR3 consists of 14 residues. CDR3 nucleotides: TGTGCCAGCTCACCTACAGGGAACACCGGGGAGCTGTTTTTT. Translation gives CASSPTGNTGELFF.

The chain links TRBV27 to TRBJ2-2; D not resolved. V was clipped by 0 bases and J by 6 bases, with 11 bases between them. The length of the CDR3 is 15 residues. Germline V gene lookup returns CDR1 MNHEY and CDR2 SMNVEV (reference sequence). CDR3 sequence (DNA): TGTGCCAGCAGTTTATCGGGATCGGTGGCCGGGGAGCTGTTTTTT. Protein sequence: CASSLSGSVAGELFF.

The chain employs TRBV19 and TRBJ1-5; unclear D gene. Germline loops: CDR1 LNHDA, CDR2 SQIVND (reference sequence). Trimming shortened V by 3 bases and J by 7 bases, and 7 bases separated the two germline ends. The CDR3 consists of 12 residues. The CDR3 nucleotides read TGTGCCAGTAGTATTAATGGACAGCCCCAGCATTTT. Its protein product is CASSINGQPQHF.

The count of this clonotype is one. The chain has TRBV6-2 or TRBV6-3 and TRBJ2-7, with a possible D match to TRBD1 (5 bases). Trimming removed 5 bases at V and 2 bases at J, with 10 bases between. CDR1 is MNHEY and CDR2 is SVGEGT in the germline V gene. This CDR3 comprises 13 residues. The chain's CDR3 is CASSQDIPYEQYF. Written as DNA, the CDR3 is TGTGCCAGCAGTCAGGACATACCCTACGAGCAGTACTTC.

The chain is built from TRBV27 and TRBJ1-2; no definite D call. V lost 11 bases, J lost 2 bases, and 12 bases lay in between. The CDR3 covers 12 residues. Germline V CDR1 and CDR2: MNHEY, SMNVEV (reference sequence). The CDR3 DNA reads as TGTGCCGGAGAGGACCCGAACTATGGCTACACCTTC. It codes for CAGEDPNYGYTF.

The rearrangement joins TRBV4-2 to TRBJ2-4, with D possibly matching TRBD2 (6 bases). Per germline, CDR1 LGHNA and CDR2 YNFKEQ. V shed 2 bases and J shed 2 bases, with 13 bases lying between them. This CDR3 is built from 16 residues. This CDR3 reads CASSQRAGTTKNIQYF. In DNA, the CDR3 is TGTGCCAGCAGCCAAAGGGCGGGGACGACCAAAAACATTCAGTACTTC.

Only a few counts were recorded for this clonotype. V and J are TRBV5-6 and TRBJ1-5, with a tentative D call TRBD1 (6 bases). This CDR3 has 13 residues. V shed 4 bases and J shed 5 bases, with 10 bases lying between them. Germline-derived CDR1 and CDR2 are SGHDT and YYEEEE. DNA of the CDR3: TGTGCCAGCAGCCCCAGGGGCGATCAGCCCCAGCATTTT. Translation: CASSPRGDQPQHF.

CDR3 sequence reads: CASSLFSGGNYEQYF. The CDR3 coding sequence is TGCGCCAGCAGCTTGTTTTCGGGAGGTAACTACGAGCAGTACTTC. This chain links TRBV5-1 with TRBJ2-7; 7 positions match TRBD2. The CDR3 covers 15 residues. The junction had 7 bases not matched to a gene; V was cut back by 1 base and J by 3 bases. Looked up from germline, CDR1 is SGHRS and CDR2 is YFSETQ.

This CDR3 is CASSGAENSPLHF. In DNA form, the CDR3 reads TGTGCCAGCAGTGGGGCTGAGAATTCACCCCTCCACTTT. V usage is TRBV2 and J usage is TRBJ1-6, with no clear D. The CDR3 runs 13 residues. Germline V gives CDR1 SNHLY, CDR2 FYNNEI. The V and J ends lost 4 bases and 7 bases respectively, with 8 bases between them.

The CDR3 DNA sequence: TGCAGTGCTAGAGATAAGACTAGCGGGGCCAATGAGCAGTTCTTC. Translated: CSARDKTSGANEQFF. The chain links TRBV20-1 to TRBJ2-1; 11 nucleotides line up with TRBD2. The CDR3 has 15 amino acids. Germline V gene data show CDR1 as DFQATT and CDR2 as SNEGSKA (reference sequence). With V trimmed by 0 bases and J by 6 bases, 4 bases remained unmatched.

A single count supports this clonotype. In nucleotides, the CDR3 is TGCAGCGCCCCGGACAGGGATGGCTACACCTTC. Translating it yields CSAPDRDGYTF. J is TRBJ1-2 and V is TRBV29-1, with 8 bases identical to TRBD1. Trimming took 7 bases from V and 6 from J; bases not matched to a gene: 4. The CDR3 extends over 11 amino acids. The germline V gene encodes CDR1 SQVTM and CDR2 ANQGSEA.

The J gene is TRBJ2-1, the V gene TRBV19; 10 bases agree with TRBD2. Germline V gene lookup returns CDR1 LNHDA and CDR2 SQIVND (reference sequence). There are 13 residues in the CDR3. V lost 7 bases, J lost 8 bases, and 5 bases stayed unmatched. The CDR3 is CASTAGGRYEQFF. CDR3 nucleotides: TGTGCCAGTACAGCGGGGGGGCGATATGAGCAGTTCTTC. The variable domain in full, with the rest retrieved from reference TRBV19 and TRBJ2-1, is DGGITQSPKYLFRKEGQNVTLSCEQNLNHDAMYWYRQDPGQGLRLIYYSQIVNDFQKGDIAEGYSVSREKKESFPLTVTSAQKNPTAFYLCASTAGGRYEQFFGPGTRLTVL.

The gene calls are TRBV20-1 and TRBJ1-1; D uncertain. V lost 3 bases to trimming and J lost 1 base, with 12 bases between them. CDR1 and CDR2 (germline): DFQATT, SNEGSKA (reference sequence). The CDR3 runs 14 residues. The CDR3: CSARTFWGNTEAFF. DNA of the CDR3: TGCAGTGCTAGGACTTTTTGGGGGAACACTGAAGCTTTCTTT.

The V gene is TRBV15, the J gene TRBJ2-7, with TRBD1 identical over 12 bases. Germline values: CDR1 LNHNV, CDR2 YYDKDF (reference sequence). Unmatched junction bases numbered 13, after V lost 4 bases and J lost 6 bases. The CDR3 spans 17 residues. CDR3 DNA: TGTGCCACCAGCACGGCCCCCGGGACAGGGGGCTTGAGCGAGCAGTACTTC. Its protein is CATSTAPGTGGLSEQYF.

The rearrangement links TRBV18 to TRBJ1-2, with D perhaps TRBD1 (5 bases). Per the germline V gene, CDR1 is KGHSH and CDR2 is LQKENI. The CDR3 extends over 16 amino acids. Trimming removed 1 base at V and 6 bases at J, with 18 bases between. The CDR3 loop reads CASSPLEGVPGDGYTF. CDR3 nucleotides: TGTGCCAGCTCACCACTGGAGGGAGTACCGGGGGATGGCTACACCTTC.

This sequence joins TRBV20-1 and TRBJ2-7, with D possibly TRBD2 on 6 matching bases. V was pared by 8 bases and J by 4 bases, with 18 bases between. CDR3 length: 13 amino acids. Germline CDR1 and CDR2: DFQATT and SNEGSKA (reference sequence). CDR3 sequence: CSFSGAGNYEQYF. As DNA, the CDR3 is TGCAGTTTCTCCGGGGCGGGGAATTACGAGCAGTACTTC.

The chain is built from TRBV20-1 and TRBJ2-3; 10 bases align to TRBD1. The CDR3 covers 14 residues. CDR1 is DFQATT and CDR2 is SNEGSKA in the germline V gene (reference sequence). The CDR3 DNA follows: TGCAGGACAGGGGGCGCAGTGAACACAGATACGCAGTATTTT. Its protein is CRTGGAVNTDTQYF.

This chain uses TRBV27 with TRBJ1-5; D might be TRBD1 (6 bases). The CDR3 loop spans 14 amino acids. V lost 4 bases and J lost 4, with 11 bases in between. Germline CDR1 reads MNHEY; CDR2 reads SMNVEV (reference sequence). The CDR3 loop is CASSSGQLNQPQHF. CDR3 sequence (DNA): TGTGCCAGCAGTTCAGGACAGCTTAATCAGCCCCAGCATTTT.

The chain is built from TRBV3-1 and TRBJ1-6; a weak D match, TRBD1 (5 bases). Germline V gives CDR1 LGHDT, CDR2 YNNKEL (reference sequence). The CDR3 loop spans 16 amino acids. V was clipped by 4 bases and J by 8 bases, with 18 bases between them. The CDR3 sequence is CASSPPRTTGDSPLHF. The CDR3 nucleotides are TGTGCCAGCAGCCCCCCCCGGACAACGGGGGATTCACCCCTCCACTTT.

V usage is TRBV7-3 and J usage is TRBJ1-2, with D possibly TRBD1 on 5 matching bases. The V end lost 4 bases, the J end lost 8 bases, and 14 bases lay between the germline ends. The V gene's germline CDR1 is SGHTA and CDR2 FQGTGA. This CDR3 is built from 13 residues. CDR3 loop: CASSSDRGEGYTF. CDR3 DNA: TGTGCCAGCAGCTCAGATCGAGGGGAAGGCTACACCTTC. The full variable domain, completed using reference TRBV7-3 and TRBJ1-2, is GAGVSQTPSNKVTEKGKYVELRCDPISGHTALYWYRQSLGQGPEFLIYFQGTGAADDSGLPNDRFFAVRPEGSVSTLKIQRTERGDSAVYLCASSSDRGEGYTFGSGTRLTVV.

For the CDR3, the DNA is TGTGCCAGCAGCTTAGCGATAGGACTAGCGGGGAGAGATACGCAGTATTTT. Protein sequence: CASSLAIGLAGRDTQYF. The V and J genes are TRBV7-6 and TRBJ2-3, with 12 bases fitting TRBD2. Unmatched junction bases numbered 6, after V lost 0 bases and J lost 5 bases. The length of the CDR3 is 17 residues. Germline CDR1 is SGHVS and CDR2 is FNYEAQ.

V is TRBV7-3 and J is TRBJ2-3; the D is unclear. V lost 5 bases and J 3 bases, leaving 9 bases between the germline ends. The CDR3 covers 13 residues. Germline V lookup: CDR1 SGHTA, CDR2 FQGTGA. Here the CDR3 reads CASSLKGTDTQYF. The CDR3 bases are TGTGCCAGCAGCCTGAAGGGAACAGATACGCAGTATTTT.